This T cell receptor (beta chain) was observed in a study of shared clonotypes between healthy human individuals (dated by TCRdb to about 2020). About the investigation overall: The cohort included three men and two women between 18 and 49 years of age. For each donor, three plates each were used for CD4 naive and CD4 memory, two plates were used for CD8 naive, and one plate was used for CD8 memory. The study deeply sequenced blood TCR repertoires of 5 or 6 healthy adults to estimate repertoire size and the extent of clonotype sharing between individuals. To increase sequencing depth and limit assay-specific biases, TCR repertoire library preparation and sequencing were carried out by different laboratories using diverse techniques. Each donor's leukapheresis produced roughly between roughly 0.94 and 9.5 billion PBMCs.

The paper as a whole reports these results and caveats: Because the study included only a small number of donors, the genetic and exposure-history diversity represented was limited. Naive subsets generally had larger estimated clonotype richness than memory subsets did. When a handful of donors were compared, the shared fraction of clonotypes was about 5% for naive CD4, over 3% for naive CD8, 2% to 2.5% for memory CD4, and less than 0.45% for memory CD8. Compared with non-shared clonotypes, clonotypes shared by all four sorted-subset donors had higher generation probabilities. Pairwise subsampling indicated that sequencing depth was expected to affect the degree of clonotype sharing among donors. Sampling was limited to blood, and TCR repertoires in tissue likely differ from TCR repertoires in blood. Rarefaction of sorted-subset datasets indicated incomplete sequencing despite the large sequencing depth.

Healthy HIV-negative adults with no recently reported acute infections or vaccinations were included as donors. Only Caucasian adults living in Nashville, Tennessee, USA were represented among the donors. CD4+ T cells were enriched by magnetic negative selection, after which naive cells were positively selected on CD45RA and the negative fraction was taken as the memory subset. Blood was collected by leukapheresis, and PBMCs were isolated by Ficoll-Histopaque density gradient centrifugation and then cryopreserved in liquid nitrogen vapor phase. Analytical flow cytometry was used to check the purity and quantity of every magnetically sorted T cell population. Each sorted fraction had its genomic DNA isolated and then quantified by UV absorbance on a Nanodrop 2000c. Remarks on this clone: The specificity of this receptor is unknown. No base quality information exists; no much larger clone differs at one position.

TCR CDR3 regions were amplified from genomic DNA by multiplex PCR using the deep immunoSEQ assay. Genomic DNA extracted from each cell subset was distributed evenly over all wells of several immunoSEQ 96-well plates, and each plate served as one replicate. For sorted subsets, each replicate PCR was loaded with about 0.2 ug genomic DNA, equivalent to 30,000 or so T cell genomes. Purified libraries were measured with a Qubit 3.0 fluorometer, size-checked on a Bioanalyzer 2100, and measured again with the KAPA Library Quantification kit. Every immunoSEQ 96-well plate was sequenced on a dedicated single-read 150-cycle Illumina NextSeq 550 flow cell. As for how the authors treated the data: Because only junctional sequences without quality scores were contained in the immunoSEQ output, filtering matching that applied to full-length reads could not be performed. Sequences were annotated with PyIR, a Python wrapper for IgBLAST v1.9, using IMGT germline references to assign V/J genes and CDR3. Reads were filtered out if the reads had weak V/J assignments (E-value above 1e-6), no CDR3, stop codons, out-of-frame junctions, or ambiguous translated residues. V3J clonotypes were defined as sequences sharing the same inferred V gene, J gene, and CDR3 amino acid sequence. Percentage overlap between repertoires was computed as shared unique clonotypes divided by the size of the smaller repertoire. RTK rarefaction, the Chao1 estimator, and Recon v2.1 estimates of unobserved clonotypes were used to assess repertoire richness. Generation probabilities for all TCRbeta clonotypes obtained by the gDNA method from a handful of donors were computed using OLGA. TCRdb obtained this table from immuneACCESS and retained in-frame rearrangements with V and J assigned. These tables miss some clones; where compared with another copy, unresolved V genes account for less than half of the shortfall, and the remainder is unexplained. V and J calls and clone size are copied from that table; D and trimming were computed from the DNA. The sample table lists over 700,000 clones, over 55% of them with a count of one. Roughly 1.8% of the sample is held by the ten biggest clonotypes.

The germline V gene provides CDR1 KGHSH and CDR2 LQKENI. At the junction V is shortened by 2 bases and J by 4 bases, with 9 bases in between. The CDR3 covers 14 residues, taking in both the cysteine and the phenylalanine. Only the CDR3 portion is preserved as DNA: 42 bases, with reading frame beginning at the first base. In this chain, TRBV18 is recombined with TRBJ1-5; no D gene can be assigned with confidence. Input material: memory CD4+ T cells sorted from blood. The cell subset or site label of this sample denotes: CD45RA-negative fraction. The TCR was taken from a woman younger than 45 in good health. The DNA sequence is TGTGCCAGCTCACCAACCCCAGCGAATCAGCCCCAGCATTTT. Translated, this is CASSPTPANQPQHF.